Sequencing of this T cell receptor (beta chain) was carried out in a study of blood T cell repertoires in COVID-19 (dated by TCRdb to 2020 to 2021). Some background on the complete study: Samples from collaborators originated in the United States, Italy and Spain and spanned both the acute and convalescent phases of COVID-19. The prospective study material was composed of cDNA or gDNA derived from T cells, B-cell-depleted T cells, or PBMCs. Subjects who had been exposed to COVID-19, were actively infected with it, or had recovered from it provided the deeply sampled blood TCRbeta repertoires that made up the dataset. The repertoires were released in a freely available public database intended as a resource for research on the immune response to SARS-CoV-2. Samples came from the ongoing ImmuneRACE study (first 160 participants) plus 1,254 subjects from 6 global collaborators. The sample metadata nearly always contained a de-identified subject ID, COVID-19 status, age in years and sex. Where HLA class I and class II types were available, the types were taken from metadata supplied by the sample provider, not from assay-based typing.

The immunoSEQ Assay, a bias-controlled multiplex PCR, was used to amplify TCRbeta CDR3 regions from genomic DNA. Concerning the study's data processing: The number of nucleated cells in each sample was estimated from the amplification of reference gene primers within the assay. To quantify the absolute abundance of each unique TCRbeta CDR3 rearrangement, sequence reads were collapsed and filtered. For each sample, productive Simpson clonality was calculated as the square root of Simpson's diversity index over productive rearrangements. TCRdb stores this immuneACCESS table with in-frame sequences only. Part of the clones is absent; in the studies checked, under half of the shortfall reflects unresolved V genes, and no reason is known for the rest. The V and J calls and clone size come from that table; D and trimming were worked out from the DNA. This sample has approximately 500,000 clones in its table, and approximately 88% of those were observed once. Jointly, the top ten make up roughly 1.9% of the sample.

To note about this clone: Its antigen is not yet known. Base qualities are not provided; no much larger clone lies one nucleotide away.

Enrolling through a virtual design, the prospective study's participants ranged in age from roughly 18 to 95 years and lived across roughly 24 United States geographic areas. In the prospective study, cohorts were assigned on the basis of participant-reported clinical history obtained from a screening survey and a study questionnaire. Recovered participants in ImmuneRACE Cohort 3 were defined as having two consecutive negative NP/OP PCR tests, clearance from a healthcare professional, or resolution of symptoms. In the prospective study, mobile phlebotomists collected whole blood, serum and a nasopharyngeal or oropharyngeal swab from each participant. Prospective study participants could optionally give additional blood draws and questionnaires over an approximately two-month period. Before DNA extraction, blood samples from the prospective study were shipped at room temperature or frozen. Paper-wide results and their limitations: Clinical and demographic metadata were provided uncurated, with the amount varying by source and participant.

The CDR3 runs 13 amino acids, cysteine and phenylalanine included. This entry keeps only the CDR3 DNA: 39 bases, framed from base 1. V has 7 bases trimmed and J has 11 bases trimmed; junction bases matching no gene number 10. Via the germline V gene, CDR1 is MGHDK and CDR2 SYGVNS. The chain was built from TRBV25-1 and TRBJ2-1; 8 middle bases align to TRBD2. Input material: PBMCs or T cells enriched from blood (not recorded which). The clonotype comes from a woman aged 40 to 50 who had recovered from COVID-19. The sequenced DNA is TGTGCCAGCAAAGACATCGGGAGGGACAAGCAGTTCTTC. Its protein product is CASKDIGRDKQFF. Extended through the reference TRBV25-1 and TRBJ2-1 proteins, this CDR3 yields the full variable domain: EADIYQTPRYLVIGTGKKITLECSQTMGHDKMYWYQQDPGMELHLIHYSYGVNSTEKGDLSSESTVSRIRTEHFPLTLESARPSHTSQYLCASKDIGRDKQFFGPGTRLTVL.